One and the same sample provided the 32 T cell receptor beta chains below, sequenced in a study of control samples from healthy donors and cancer patients. Repertoires were generated with immunoSEQ multiplex PCR, while TCRdb's copy carries only in-frame clones and drops some. The sample comprises some 150,000 clones, around 94% of which are singletons, and about 15% rests with the top ten. The sequencing input was PBMCs. These receptors all stem from a man in his fifties or sixties with colorectal cancer.

V is TRBV19 and J is TRBJ1-4; 7 nucleotides line up with TRBD1. Germline V CDR1 and CDR2: LNHDA, SQIVND (reference sequence). The CDR3 loop spans 16 amino acids. V shed 6 bases, J shed 2 bases, and the junction held 9 bases outside the gene matches. The CDR3 DNA follows: TGTGCCAGTAGCTCCCAGGGGGGGTGGACTAATGAAAAACTGTTTTTT. Its protein is CASSSQGGWTNEKLFF.

J is TRBJ2-7 and V is TRBV10-2; tentatively, D is TRBD1 or TRBD2 (6 bases each). This CDR3 is built from 17 residues. Per germline, CDR1 WSHSY and CDR2 SAAADI. Between the trimmed V and J ends, which lost 2 bases and 0 bases, there was a span of 17 bases. The chain's CDR3 is CASSERRGQARSYEQYF. The CDR3 nucleotides read TGCGCCAGCAGTGAGAGACGGGGGCAGGCCCGCTCCTACGAGCAGTACTTC.

This chain joins TRBV29-1 and TRBJ2-3, with D possibly TRBD2 on 6 matching bases. V was shortened by 3 bases and J by 5 bases, with 18 bases between the two germline ends. This CDR3 is built from 15 residues. In germline, CDR1 is SQVTM, CDR2 ANQGSEA. CDR3 nucleotide sequence: TGCAGCGTTGATGGGACTCCCAAGGCCCAAGATACGCAGTATTTT. Protein product: CSVDGTPKAQDTQYF.

The chain combines TRBV9 with TRBJ2-5; D call uncertain. CDR1 and CDR2 from the germline V gene are SGDLS and YYNGEE. Trimming took 1 base from V and 5 from J, leaving 9 bases between them. There are 13 residues in the CDR3. CDR3 loop: CASSVKGPETQYF. The CDR3, as DNA: TGTGCCAGCAGCGTAAAGGGTCCGGAGACCCAGTACTTC.

In DNA, the CDR3 is TGTGCCAGCAGTGAAGCAGGGGACACTGAAGCTTTCTTT. This translates into CASSEAGDTEAFF. This chain connects TRBV6-1 to TRBJ1-1; maybe TRBD1 (5 bases). The CDR3 is 13 amino acids. The germline V and J ends were trimmed by 0 bases and 3 bases, with 5 bases remaining between them. The germline V gene has CDR1 MNHNS and CDR2 SASEGT.

This chain joins TRBV2 and TRBJ1-6; D unclear. Germline V gene data show CDR1 as SNHLY and CDR2 as FYNNEI. The CDR3 is 14 amino acids. V lost 11 bases and J lost 4, with 15 bases in between. The CDR3 spells CASTQDPYNSPLHF. The CDR3 DNA reads TGTGCCTCCACCCAGGACCCTTATAATTCACCCCTCCACTTT.

The chain links TRBV11-3 to TRBJ2-3; no reliable D call. Trimming cost V 1 base and J 2 bases, with 4 bases left between them. Germline assignment: CDR1 SGHNT and CDR2 YENEEA. The CDR3 totals 13 residues. This chain's CDR3 is CASSLGDTDTQYF. CDR3 nucleotides: TGTGCCAGCAGCTTAGGAGACACAGATACGCAGTATTTT.

J is TRBJ2-2 and V is TRBV18, with 11 bases that match TRBD2. This CDR3 comprises 17 residues. Germline V CDR1 and CDR2: KGHSH, LQKENI. Trimming removed 3 bases from V and 1 base from J; junction bases left unmatched: 4. This CDR3 reads CASSPRTSGWNTGELFF. The CDR3 nucleotides are TGTGCCAGCTCACCCCGGACTAGCGGGTGGAACACCGGGGAGCTGTTTTTT.

CDR3 nucleotides: TGTGCCAGCAGCCACTTCAGGGGGGCTGGAAACACCATATATTTT. As protein: CASSHFRGAGNTIYF. The V and J genes are TRBV7-9 and TRBJ1-3; 7 positions match TRBD1. Germline V gives CDR1 SEHNR, CDR2 FQNEAQ (reference sequence). CDR3 length: 15 amino acids. The V gene end was trimmed by 5 bases and the J gene end by 2 bases; junction bases not matched to a gene: 6.

The rearrangement joins TRBV5-1 to TRBJ2-7; possible D gene TRBD1, 6 bases. CDR3 length: 15 amino acids. Germline assignment: CDR1 SGHRS and CDR2 YFSETQ. V shed 4 bases and J shed 4 bases, with 18 bases lying between them. The CDR3 bases are TGCGCCAGCAGCGATTCGACAGGAGGAAATTACGAGCAGTACTTC. Translation: CASSDSTGGNYEQYF.

The genes are TRBV4-3 and TRBJ1-5; unclear D gene. The CDR3 length is 15 residues. CDR1 is LGHNA and CDR2 is YSLEER in the germline V gene. V lost 0 bases and J lost 5, with 11 bases in between. CDR3 residues: CASSQDRGPHQPQHF. The CDR3 nucleotides read TGCGCCAGCAGCCAAGATAGAGGCCCGCATCAGCCCCAGCATTTT.

The chain combines TRBV21-1 with TRBJ1-3. TRBV21-1 is annotated as a pseudogene. This CDR3 has 16 residues. This CDR3 reads CASSKLRISPGNTIYF. The CDR3 coding sequence is TGTGCCAGCAGCAAACTCCGGATATCGCCTGGAAACACCATATATTTT.

The J gene is TRBJ1-3, the V gene TRBV5-6; a weak D match, TRBD1 (5 bases). The CDR3 contains 16 residues. V was shortened by 0 bases and J by 0 bases, with 10 bases between the two germline ends. Germline CDR1 and CDR2: SGHDT and YYEEEE. CDR3 in amino acids: CASSLGQFNSGNTIYF. For the CDR3, the DNA is TGTGCCAGCAGCTTGGGACAGTTCAACTCTGGAAACACCATATATTTT.

The J gene is TRBJ1-2, the V gene TRBV9, with D possibly being TRBD1 (5 bases). CDR3 length equals 14 residues. V lost 0 bases and J lost 6, with 12 bases in between. Germline V gene lookup returns CDR1 SGDLS and CDR2 YYNGEE. The CDR3 sequence: CASSVAGESHGYTF. The CDR3 bases are TGTGCCAGCAGCGTAGCGGGGGAATCCCATGGCTACACCTTC.

This rearrangement joins TRBV18 to TRBJ1-1; the match to TRBD1 covers 9 bases. The CDR3 totals 17 residues. V was pared by 3 bases and J by 1 base, with 9 bases of the junction left unmatched. Germline V gene sequence: CDR1 KGHSH, CDR2 LQKENI. The chain's CDR3 is CASSPPGQGRGNTEAFF. The CDR3 DNA reads as TGTGCCAGCTCACCCCCGGGACAGGGTAGGGGGAACACTGAAGCTTTCTTT.

To note about this clone: Other DNA sequences in this specimen translate into the identical CDR3. This sequence joins TRBV12-3 or TRBV12-4 and TRBJ1-2; D not certain. There are 13 residues in the CDR3. Trimming took off 1 base at V and 2 bases at J, with 5 bases between the two ends. The CDR3 nucleotides read TGTGCCAGCAGTTTAGGAGGGAACTATGGCTACACCTTC. It specifies CASSLGGNYGYTF.

The CDR3 region has the DNA TGTGCCAGCAGTGAAGCACCAGAGGGGCAGCCCCAGCATTTT. Translation gives CASSEAPEGQPQHF. The rearrangement links TRBV2 to TRBJ1-5; possibly TRBD1 for D (5 bases). From germline, CDR1 is SNHLY and CDR2 FYNNEI. The CDR3 runs to 14 residues. The V gene lost 0 bases and the J gene lost 7 bases, with 10 bases spanning the gap.

The chain uses TRBV4-2 and TRBJ2-3; 14 nucleotides match TRBD2. The V gene end was trimmed by 6 bases and the J gene end by 5 bases; junction bases not matched to a gene: 7. The V gene's germline CDR1 is LGHNA and CDR2 YNFKEQ. This CDR3 comprises 16 residues. The CDR3 reads CASSYRLAGGEDTQYF. The CDR3 DNA reads as TGTGCCAGCAGTTACAGACTAGCGGGGGGGGAAGATACGCAGTATTTT.

In its sample, this clone was seen once. This rearrangement joins TRBV7-6 to TRBJ2-5; possibly TRBD2 for D (6 bases). The germline V and J ends were trimmed by 5 bases and 5 bases, with 9 bases remaining between them. The CDR3 spans 12 residues. Per the germline V gene, CDR1 is SGHVS and CDR2 is FNYEAQ. The CDR3 DNA sequence: TGTGCCAGCAGCCTCGCGGGGGAGACCCAGTACTTC. Residues: CASSLAGETQYF.

The V call is TRBV21-1, the J call TRBJ2-6; TRBD1 is taken as the D call from the table, unchecked against the DNA. TRBV21-1 is a pseudogene locus. The CDR3 is made up of 18 amino acids. In DNA form, the CDR3 reads TGTGCCAGCCCGATAAGGGACAGGGCGTCCTCTGGGGCCAACGTCCTGACTTTC. This translates into CASPIRDRASSGANVLTF.

V and J are TRBV5-1 and TRBJ2-3, with D uncertain. Germline assignment: CDR1 SGHRS and CDR2 YFSETQ. V dropped 4 bases and J dropped 3 bases, with 12 bases sitting between them. The CDR3 runs to 14 residues. For the CDR3, the DNA is TGCGCCAGCAGCCCTGGCCAGTATACAGATACGCAGTATTTT. It encodes CASSPGQYTDTQYF.

This clone was seen just once. This chain joins TRBV11-2 and TRBJ2-3; 7 nucleotides match TRBD1. J gave up 1 base and V 7 bases, and 2 bases lay outside the gene matches. The germline V gene has CDR1 SGHAT and CDR2 FQNNGV. The CDR3 consists of 13 residues. The CDR3 DNA reads TGTGCCAGCACCGGACAGGGCACAGATACGCAGTATTTT. Protein: CASTGQGTDTQYF. The full variable domain, in which reference TRBV11-2 and TRBJ2-3 provide the parts outside the CDR3, is EAGVAQSPRYKIIEKRQSVAFWCNPISGHATLYWYQQILGQGPKLLIQFQNNGVVDDSQLPKDRFSAERLKGVDSTLKIQPAKLEDSAVYLCASTGQGTDTQYFGPGTRLTVL.

The J gene is TRBJ2-2, the V gene TRBV19; no reliable D call. Germline CDR1 reads LNHDA; CDR2 reads SQIVND (reference sequence). V was shortened by 2 bases and J by 6 bases, with 7 bases between the two germline ends. The CDR3 spans 13 residues. CDR3 protein: CASSIWQAGELFF. As DNA, the CDR3 is TGTGCCAGTAGTATATGGCAGGCCGGGGAGCTGTTTTTT.

This clone is a singleton in its sample. The rearrangement uses TRBV27 and TRBJ2-5, with a tentative D call TRBD1 (6 bases). Per germline, CDR1 MNHEY and CDR2 SMNVEV (reference sequence). This CDR3 is 14 amino acids long. V was cut by 10 bases and J by 5 bases, with 20 bases left in between. This CDR3 is CATRALGAGETQYF. The CDR3 coding sequence is TGTGCCACCCGAGCTCTGGGGGCCGGCGAGACCCAGTACTTC.

This sequence joins TRBV14 and TRBJ2-7; TRBD1 agrees at 10 bases. The CDR3 runs to 16 residues. The germline V gene encodes CDR1 SGHDN and CDR2 FVKESK. V shed 0 bases and J 5 bases; nucleotides not matched to a gene: 7. CDR3 DNA: TGTGCCAGCAGCCAAGATGGGACAGGGGTTCTGAACGAGCAGTACTTC. This sequence encodes CASSQDGTGVLNEQYF.

This clone appeared a single time. This sequence joins TRBV18 and TRBJ2-7; TRBD2 aligns across 8 bases. The CDR3 contains 15 residues. The ends lost 2 bases at V and 7 bases at J; junction bases unmatched: 10. Germline V CDR1 and CDR2: KGHSH, LQKENI. The CDR3: CASSPGRGASGEQYF. CDR3 bases: TGTGCCAGCTCACCAGGGCGGGGGGCCTCTGGTGAGCAGTACTTC.

The rearrangement links TRBV7-6 to TRBJ2-7, with D possibly TRBD2 on 5 matching bases. CDR1 is SGHVS and CDR2 is FNYEAQ in the germline V gene. Between the trimmed V and J ends, which lost 0 bases and 5 bases, there was a span of 8 bases. The CDR3 length is 13 residues. In nucleotides, the CDR3 is TGTGCCAGCAGCTTAGCAGAGGGCCACGAGCAGTACTTC. This sequence encodes CASSLAEGHEQYF.

The chain uses TRBV7-2 and TRBJ2-5, with D possibly being TRBD1 (6 bases). CDR1 SGHTA and CDR2 FQGNSA come from the germline V gene. Trimming took off 0 bases at V and 2 bases at J, with 13 bases between the two ends. The CDR3 has 16 residues. CDR3 in amino acids: CASSLAPGESQETQYF. CDR3 sequence (DNA): TGTGCCAGCAGCTTAGCGCCAGGGGAGAGTCAAGAGACCCAGTACTTC.

In DNA, the CDR3 is TGTGCCAGCAGTTCGGGACAGTTGAACACTGAAGCTTTCTTT. Translated, it gives CASSSGQLNTEAFF. The chain uses TRBV27 and TRBJ1-1, with TRBD1 matching 7 bases. This CDR3 has 14 amino acids. The junction had 2 bases not matched to a gene; V was cut back by 4 bases and J by 0 bases. CDR1 is MNHEY and CDR2 is SMNVEV in the germline V gene (reference sequence).

The gene calls are TRBV15 and TRBJ2-5; D gene uncertain. Germline V gene lookup returns CDR1 LNHNV and CDR2 YYDKDF (reference sequence). V was shortened by 0 bases and J by 4 bases, with 15 bases between the two germline ends. The length of the CDR3 is 16 residues. CDR3 region: CATSRDRQSRPETQYF. The DNA of the CDR3 is TGTGCCACCAGCAGAGATAGGCAGAGCCGTCCAGAGACCCAGTACTTC.

The gene calls are TRBV5-5 and TRBJ2-1, with D maybe TRBD1 (5 bases). Trimming left V 0 bases short and J 3 bases short, with 13 bases between. The germline V gene encodes CDR1 SGHKS and CDR2 YYEKEE (reference sequence). This CDR3 has 16 residues. The CDR3 bases are TGTGCCAGCAGCTTGGTCAGCGACAGAAGCTACAATGAGCAGTTCTTC. Translation: CASSLVSDRSYNEQFF.

This clone was recorded once. The chain joins TRBV4-3 to TRBJ2-1; 9 positions match TRBD1. The V gene end was trimmed by 4 bases and the J gene end by 8 bases; junction bases not matched to a gene: 9. Germline V gives CDR1 LGHNA, CDR2 YSLEER. The CDR3 has 15 amino acids. CDR3 in amino acids: CASSRDRGDSDEQFF. Written as DNA, the CDR3 is TGCGCCAGCAGCCGAGACAGGGGGGATTCGGATGAGCAGTTCTTC.